This entry is about one T cell receptor (beta chain). This clonotype has at least ten counts. Its antigen is not yet known. Base quality data are lacking; no much larger clone is found one base away. These data belong to a study of T-cell memory formation after mild COVID-19 (dated by TCRdb to about 2021). Some background on the complete study: TCR sequence clusters from the two donors were largely donor specific. In two donors, T-cell clones that expanded and contracted after mild COVID-19 were tracked by sequencing TCRalpha and TCRbeta repertoires over time. The cohort comprised two young, previously healthy adult volunteers, one female and one male. Results the study describes overall, beyond this receptor: Some responding clones were detected in pre-infection memory, which suggested that pre-existing cross-reactive memory T cells had joined the SARS-CoV-2 response. Contracting CD4+ clones were located mainly in the CM and EM memory subsets, whereas CD8+ clones were found to be enriched in EMRA. Balanced CD4/CD8 phenotypes were observed for clones contracting from day 15 to 85, whereas a bias towards CD4+ was observed for a second wave of clones expanding from day 15 to 37. The study covered only a couple of mild cases, and larger cohorts including severe cases with pre-infection samples were considered necessary. SARS-CoV-2 specificity of the second-wave clones peaking on day 37 was not confirmed.

PBMCs were isolated by Ficoll-Paque density gradient centrifugation. Sequencing relied on an Illumina NovaSeq 6000. cDNA libraries for TCRalpha and TCRbeta were prepared by 5'RACE using constant-segment primers, with sample barcodes and unique molecular identifiers added. Trizol reagent was used to extract RNA from every sample. Library amplification was performed in two PCR steps, and a second sample barcode and Illumina TruSeq adapters were introduced in the second step. Sequencing of the libraries was done on an Illumina NovaSeq, producing 2 x 150 bp paired-end reads. Per the source publication's procedure: The reads were demultiplexed and collapsed into UMI-guided consensus sequences using migec v1.2.7. With mixcr v2.1.11, UMI consensuses were aligned to TRA and TRB V and J templates and assembled into clonotypes. A clonotype was counted as expanded or contracted only when both edgeR and NoisET called the clonotype significant, with the noise models trained on biological replicates. For edgeR calls, a false discovery rate-adjusted p below 0.01 and a log2 fold-change threshold of 1 were applied. PCA with hierarchical clustering of max-normalized trajectories of the 1000 most abundant clonotypes was used as exploratory dynamics analysis. Separately sequenced CD4+ and CD8+ repertoires were used to assign a CD4 or CD8 phenotype to each responding clone. TCRdb took the public reads, trimmed them with fastp at Q25, ran MiXCR for clone calling and kept in-frame beta chains. Rows with a matching CDR3 protein are joined into one entry that keeps the most common DNA and genes. Here the V and J calls rest on TCRdb's processing, not on the authors' analysis. This sample gives about 410,000 distinct CDR3 sequences in total; about 22% of them show up just once. Clones ranked in the top ten supply about an eighth of the sample.

Inclusive of the bounding cysteine and phenylalanine, the CDR3 is 14 residues long. CDR3 DNA only is kept here, 42 bases in frame from base 1. V and J are truncated by 3 bases and 7 bases respectively, leaving an intervening sequence of 13 bases. The sample comprised PBMCs or a T cell subset sorted from them (not recorded which). Recombination linked TRBV12-3 or TRBV12-4 to TRBJ2-1; the D gene identity is not certain. The TCR was taken from an adult woman who had mild COVID-19 (a few samples of this study predate the infection). The sample titles of this study are shuffled in the database, so cell type and time point are left out; the donor was told from shared clones. DNA sequence: TGTGCCAGCAGTTTGTCGAGTCGGTGGAATGAGCAGTTCTTC. It encodes CASSLSSRWNEQFF.